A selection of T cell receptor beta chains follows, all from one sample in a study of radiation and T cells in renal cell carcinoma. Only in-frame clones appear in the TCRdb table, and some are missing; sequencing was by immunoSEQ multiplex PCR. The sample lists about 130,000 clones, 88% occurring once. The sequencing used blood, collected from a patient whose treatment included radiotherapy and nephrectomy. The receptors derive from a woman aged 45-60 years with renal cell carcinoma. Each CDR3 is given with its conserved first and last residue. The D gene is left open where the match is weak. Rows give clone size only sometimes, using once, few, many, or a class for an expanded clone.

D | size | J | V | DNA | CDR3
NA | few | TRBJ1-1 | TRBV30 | TGTGCCTGGAGTGTAGAAACTGAAGCTTTCTTT | CAWSVETEAFF
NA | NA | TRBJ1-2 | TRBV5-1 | TGCGCCAGCAGCTTGGAGGGCAGCTATAACTATGGCTACACCTTC | CASSLEGSYNYGYTF
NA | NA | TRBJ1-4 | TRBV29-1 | TGCAGCGTTCGCGGGGTGTGGCTGGAGAATGAAAAACTGTTTTTT | CSVRGVWLENEKLFF
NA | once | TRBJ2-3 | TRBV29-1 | TGCAGCGTGGGTCCCGGGGGCCCAGATACGCAGTATTTT | CSVGPGGPDTQYF
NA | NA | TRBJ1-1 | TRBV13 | TGTGCCAGCAGCCCTGAAGGCAGGGCGGTGAACACTGAAGCTTTCTTT | CASSPEGRAVNTEAFF
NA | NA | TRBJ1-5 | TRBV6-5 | TGTGCCAGCAGTTACTCGGAGGACAGTCAGCCCCAGCATTTT | CASSYSEDSQPQHF
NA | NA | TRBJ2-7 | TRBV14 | TGTGCCAGCAGCCAAGAACGGGCCGCCTACGAGCAGTACTTC | CASSQERAAYEQYF
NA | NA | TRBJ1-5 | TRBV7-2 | TGTGCCAGCAGCGGGAACAGGGCAGGTCAGCCCCAGCATTTT | CASSGNRAGQPQHF
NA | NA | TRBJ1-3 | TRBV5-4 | TGTGCCAGCAGCTTGGAAGGGGGTGGAAACACCATATATTTT | CASSLEGGGNTIYF
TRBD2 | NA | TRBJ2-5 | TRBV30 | TGTGCCTCGGATAGCGGGGGGACCCAGTACTTC | CASDSGGTQYF
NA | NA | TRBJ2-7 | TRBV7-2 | TGTGCCAGCAGCAGATGGACCGTGTGGACTTACGAGCAGTACTTC | CASSRWTVWTYEQYF
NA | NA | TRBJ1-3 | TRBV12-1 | TGTGCCAGCAGCTTTGTCAGGAGGGGAAATGGAAACACCATATATTTT | CASSFVRRGNGNTIYF
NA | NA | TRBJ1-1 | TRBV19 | TGTGCCAGTATGGACAGAAACACGAACACTGAAGCTTTCTTT | CASMDRNTNTEAFF
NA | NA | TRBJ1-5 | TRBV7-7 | TGTGCTAGCAGCTTAGACCCCGGTCAGCCCCAGCATTTT | CASSLDPGQPQHF
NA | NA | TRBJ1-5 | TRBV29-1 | TGCAGCGTTGGAGCAGGGGGCAATCAGCCCCAGCATTTT | CSVGAGGNQPQHF
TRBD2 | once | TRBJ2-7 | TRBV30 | TGTGCCTGGAGTGTGCGGCGGGGGGGGAACGAGCAGTACTTC | CAWSVRRGGNEQYF
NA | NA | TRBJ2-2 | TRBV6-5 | TGTGCCAGCAGTACCGACGCCCCGAACACCGGGGAGCTGTTTTTT | CASSTDAPNTGELFF
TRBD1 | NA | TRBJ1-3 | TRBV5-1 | TGCGCCAGCAGCTTACAGGGGGCGCTTGGAAACACCATATATTTT | CASSLQGALGNTIYF
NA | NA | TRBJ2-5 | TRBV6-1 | TGTGCCAGCAGTGAAGTGGGAGAGACCCAGTACTTC | CASSEVGETQYF
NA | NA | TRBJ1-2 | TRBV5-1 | TGCGCCAGCAGCGGACCGGCGGGGGACGGCTACACCTTC | CASSGPAGDGYTF
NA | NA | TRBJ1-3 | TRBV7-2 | TGTGCCAGCAGCTTAGGGGCCAGCGGGGCTGGAAACACCATATATTTT | CASSLGASGAGNTIYF
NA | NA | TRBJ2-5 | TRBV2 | TGTGCCAGCAGTTGGCAAGAGACCCAGTACTTC | CASSWQETQYF
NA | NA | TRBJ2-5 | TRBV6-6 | TGTGCCAGCAGTTACTCCAGTTCCCGGGAGACCCAGTACTTC | CASSYSSSRETQYF
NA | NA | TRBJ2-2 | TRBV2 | TGTGCCAGCAGTGGAGGGCAGCACACCGGGGAGCTGTTTTTT | CASSGGQHTGELFF
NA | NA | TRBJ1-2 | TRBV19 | TGTGCCAGTAGTATGGAGGGGACTTCCTATGGCTACACCTTC | CASSMEGTSYGYTF
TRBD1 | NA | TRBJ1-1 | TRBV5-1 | TGCGCCAGCAGCATCCGGGACAGGGGTAACACTGAAGCTTTCTTT | CASSIRDRGNTEAFF
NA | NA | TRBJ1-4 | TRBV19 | TGTGCCAGTAAGATGGGGGGCCAGGGTGGCGAAAAACTGTTTTTT | CASKMGGQGGEKLFF
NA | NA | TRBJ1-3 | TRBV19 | TGTGCCAGTAGTGTTCCGGGCCTTAGCTCTGGAAACACCATATATTTT | CASSVPGLSSGNTIYF
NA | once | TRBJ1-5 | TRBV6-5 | TGTGCCAGCAGTTATAGGGGCGATCAGCCCCAGCATTTT | CASSYRGDQPQHF
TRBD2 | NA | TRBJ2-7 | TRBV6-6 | TGTGCCAGCAGTACGACCGGTAGCGGGGGCCCCTACGAGCAGTACTTC | CASSTTGSGGPYEQYF
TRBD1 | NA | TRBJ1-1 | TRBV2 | TGTGCCAGCAGTGAACGACAGGGTGGGACTGAAGCTTTCTTT | CASSERQGGTEAFF
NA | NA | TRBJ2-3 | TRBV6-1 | TGTGCCAGCAGGGTCCAGGGGCAAACAGATACGCAGTATTTT | CASRVQGQTDTQYF
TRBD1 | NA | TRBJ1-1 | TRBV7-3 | TGTGCCAGCAGCCTCGGGACAGGCACTGAAGCTTTCTTT | CASSLGTGTEAFF
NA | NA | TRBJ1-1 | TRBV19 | TGTGCCAGTAGTATAGACGCGGACATGAACACTGAAGCTTTCTTT | CASSIDADMNTEAFF
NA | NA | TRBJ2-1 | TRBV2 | TGTGCCAGCAGAACCTACAATGAGCAGTTCTTC | CASRTYNEQFF
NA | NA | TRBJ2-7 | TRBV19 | TGTGCCAGTAGACGATCCACCCGAGGCTACGAGCAGTACTTC | CASRRSTRGYEQYF
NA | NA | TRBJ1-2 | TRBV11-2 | TGTGCCAGCAGCTTAGTGATGGGGGCCTATGGCTACACCTTC | CASSLVMGAYGYTF
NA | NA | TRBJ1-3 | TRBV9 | TGTGCCAGCAGCGTAGCTACTGGGCAGGTTAGCTCTGGAAACACCATATATTTT | CASSVATGQVSSGNTIYF
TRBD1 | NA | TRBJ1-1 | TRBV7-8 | TGTGCCAGCAGCCACAGGGGCGCGGGGAGCACTGAAGCTTTCTTT | CASSHRGAGSTEAFF
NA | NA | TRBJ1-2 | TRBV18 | TGTGCCAGCTCACCACGCGAGGCGGCGTCTAACTATGGCTACACCTTC | CASSPREAASNYGYTF
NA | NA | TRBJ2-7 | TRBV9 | TGTGCCAGCAGCGCCACCGGGACGAACTCCTACGAGCAGTACTTC | CASSATGTNSYEQYF
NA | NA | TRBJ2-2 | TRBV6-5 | TGTGCCAGCAGTTACTCGAGGGGCGCGGGCACCGGGGAGCTGTTTTTT | CASSYSRGAGTGELFF
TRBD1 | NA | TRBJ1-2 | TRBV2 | TGTGCCAGCACACCGACAGGGGGCTATGGCTACACCTTC | CASTPTGGYGYTF